This paragraph reports one TCR beta chain. Its antigen remains unknown. The source of the sample is a study of response to subunit inactivated influenza vaccine. Whole-study results and caveats: Authors suggested seasonal influenza vaccinations each recruit few new T cells.

CDR1 and CDR2 from the germline V gene are ENHRY and SYGVKD. V was shortened by 9 bases and J by 4 bases, with 12 bases between the two germline ends. This CDR3 region has 12 residues. Each CDR3 protein gets one entry after TCRdb re-called the RT-PCR reads with MiXCR. The table includes 300,000 to 350,000 distinct CDR3 sequences, about 20% detected once. This specimen consisted of PBMCs from blood, obtained 21 months after vaccination. This receptor was identified in a man between 50 and 70 years old who received an inactivated influenza vaccine. V gene TRBV10-3 combines with J gene TRBJ1-1; weak D call: TRBD1 (5 bases). The CDR3 nucleotides are TGTGCCATGGGGGATTCGGGCACTGAAGCTTTCTTT. It translates to CAMGDSGTEAFF.